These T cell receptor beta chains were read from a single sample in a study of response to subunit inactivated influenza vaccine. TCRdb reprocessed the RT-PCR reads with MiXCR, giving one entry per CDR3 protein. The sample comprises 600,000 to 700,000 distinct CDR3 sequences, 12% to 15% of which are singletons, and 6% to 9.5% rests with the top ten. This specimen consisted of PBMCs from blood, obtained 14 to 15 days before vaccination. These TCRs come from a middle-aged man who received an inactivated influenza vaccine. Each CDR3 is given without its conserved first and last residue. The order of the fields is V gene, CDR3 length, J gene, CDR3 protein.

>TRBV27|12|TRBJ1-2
ASSFQYRNGGYT
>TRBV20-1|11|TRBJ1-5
SARYMMGQPQH
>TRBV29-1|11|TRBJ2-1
SVEDGSYNEQF
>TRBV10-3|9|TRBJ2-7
AISGLAGFY
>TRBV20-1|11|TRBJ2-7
SASDGDSYEQY
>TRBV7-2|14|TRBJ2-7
ASSLAASKSSYEQY
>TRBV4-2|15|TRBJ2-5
ASSQDNQRGHQETQY
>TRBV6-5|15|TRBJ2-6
ASSYRGPYSGANVLT
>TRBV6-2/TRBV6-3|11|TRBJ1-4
ASSYVPDEKLF
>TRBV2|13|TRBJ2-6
ASTGTPSGANVLT
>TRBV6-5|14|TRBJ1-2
ASSYSTTGGRGGYT
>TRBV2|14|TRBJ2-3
ASTPFGGDYTDTQY
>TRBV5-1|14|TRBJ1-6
ASSLQGSDYNSPLH
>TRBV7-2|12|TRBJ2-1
ASTLDSAHNEQF
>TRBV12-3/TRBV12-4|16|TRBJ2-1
ASSLDGVVAGRNNEQF
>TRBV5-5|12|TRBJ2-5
ASNHGRAAETQY
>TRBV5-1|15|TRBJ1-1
ASSLGPPGRANTEAF
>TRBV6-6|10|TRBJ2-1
ASSYLENEQF
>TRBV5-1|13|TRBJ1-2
ASQPYMAGGDGYT
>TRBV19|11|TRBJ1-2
ASSVTGVDGYT
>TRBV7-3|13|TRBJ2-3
ASSLSFGAGDTQY
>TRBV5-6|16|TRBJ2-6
ASSLTLDRVTGANVLT
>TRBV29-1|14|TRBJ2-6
SVEGIESSGANVLT
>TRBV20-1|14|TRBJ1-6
SARDRRQGWNSPLH
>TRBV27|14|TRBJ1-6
ASSLANTGSNSPLH
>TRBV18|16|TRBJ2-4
ASSLTQGGLLAKNIQY
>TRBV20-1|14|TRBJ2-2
SARTGGNANTGELL
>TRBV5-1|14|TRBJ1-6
ASSLRGVPYNSPLH
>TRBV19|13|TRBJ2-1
ASSVQTSGSDEQF
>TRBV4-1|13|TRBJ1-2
ASSQNHREYYGYT
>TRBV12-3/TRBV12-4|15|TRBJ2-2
ASSPARDRVGTGELF
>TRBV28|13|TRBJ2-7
ASSSPPGEPTEQY
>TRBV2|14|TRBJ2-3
ASSEWLAGGTDTQY
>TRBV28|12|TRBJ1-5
ASSADRGDQPQH
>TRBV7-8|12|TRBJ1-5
ASSLAGYNQPQH
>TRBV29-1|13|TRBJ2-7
SVRRGASSSYEQY
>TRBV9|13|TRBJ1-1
ASSPGRVSGTEAF
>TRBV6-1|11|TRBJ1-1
ASSKQGGAEAF
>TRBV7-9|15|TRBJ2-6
ASSLGTGYSGANVLT
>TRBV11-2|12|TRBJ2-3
ASSFRPPTDTQY
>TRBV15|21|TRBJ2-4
ATSREEVPGTSGRRVAKNIQY
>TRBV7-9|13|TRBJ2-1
ASSPGAGTSNEQF
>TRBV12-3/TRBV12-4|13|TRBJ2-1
ASSLSSGSGNEQF